The 16 T cell receptor beta chains listed next were all sequenced from one sample in a study of technical replicates of blood from a handful of donors (dated by TCRdb to the late 2010s). The method was the immunoSEQ multiplex PCR assay. TCRdb took this table from immuneACCESS and kept in-frame rearrangements with V and J called. Such tables lack part of the clones; where checked against another copy, unresolved V genes explain under half of the gap, and the rest is unexplained. For this sample the table gives 65,000 to 85,000 clones, of which about 93% were detected only once. The ten largest clones capture 0.39% of the sample. Sequenced: T cells isolated from PBMCs. These receptor sequences come from a human donor in good health.

The rearrangement links TRBV9 to TRBJ1-3, with 8 bases that match TRBD1. Germline V gene data show CDR1 as SGDLS and CDR2 as YYNGEE. After removal of 3 bases from V and 1 base from J, the junction contained 12 bases not matched to a gene. This CDR3 is 18 amino acids long. CDR3 bases: TGTGCCAGCAGCGGATGGCCCGAGACAGGGGTATCTGGAAACACCATATATTTT. This translates into CASSGWPETGVSGNTIYF.

This clone is a singleton in its sample. This chain joins TRBV29-1 and TRBJ1-1, with TRBD1 identical over 10 bases. The V gene end was trimmed by 4 bases and the J gene end by 7 bases; junction bases not matched to a gene: 12. The CDR3 is 15 residues long. Per the germline V gene, CDR1 is SQVTM and CDR2 is ANQGSEA. The CDR3 loop is CSVALVRDRGYEAFF. CDR3 sequence (DNA): TGCAGCGTTGCATTAGTTCGGGACAGGGGCTATGAAGCTTTCTTT.

V usage is TRBV28 and J usage is TRBJ2-7; D might be TRBD1 (5 bases). CDR1 and CDR2 from the germline V gene are MDHEN and SYDVKM. This CDR3 contains 13 residues. V was pared by 2 bases and J by 2 bases, with 7 bases between. As DNA, the CDR3 is TGTGCCAGCAGTTTAGACAGTCCCTACGAGCAGTACTTC. As protein: CASSLDSPYEQYF.

This clone was counted only a few times. The CDR3 here is CAISDRGGTEAFF. The CDR3 DNA reads TGTGCCATCAGTGACCGCGGTGGCACTGAAGCTTTCTTT. This chain connects TRBV10-3 to TRBJ1-1; D gene ambiguous. With 3 bases removed from V and 4 bases from J, the gap between germline ends came to 9 bases. This CDR3 is built from 13 residues. The germline gives CDR1 ENHRY, CDR2 SYGVKD.

The sample holds one count of this clone. This sequence joins TRBV11-2 and TRBJ2-7, with a tentative D call TRBD2 (5 bases). The V end lost 3 bases, the J end lost 7 bases, and 16 bases lay between the germline ends. In germline, CDR1 is SGHAT, CDR2 FQNNGV. The CDR3 extends over 14 amino acids. CDR3 loop: CASSFSGPRGEQYF. In DNA form, the CDR3 reads TGTGCCAGCAGCTTCTCCGGGCCTCGAGGGGAGCAGTACTTC.

The rearrangement links TRBV7-2 to TRBJ1-5; the match to TRBD1 covers 7 bases. Trimming removed 5 bases from V and 1 base from J; junction bases left unmatched: 2. The CDR3 totals 14 residues. Germline V gene lookup returns CDR1 SGHTA and CDR2 FQGNSA. As DNA, the CDR3 is TGTGCCAGCAGCCCGACAGGGAGCAATCAGCCCCAGCATTTT. Translation: CASSPTGSNQPQHF.

V usage is TRBV30 and J usage is TRBJ1-3; D gene unclear. Germline CDR1 reads GTSNPN; CDR2 reads SVGIG (reference sequence). Trimming removed 5 bases at V and 3 bases at J, with 11 bases between. The CDR3 is made up of 13 amino acids. CDR3 coding DNA: TGTGCCTGGGGGGAGCAAGGTGGAAACACCATATATTTT. Protein product: CAWGEQGGNTIYF.

The rearrangement links TRBV5-6 to TRBJ2-5, with a tentative D call TRBD2 (5 bases). Trimming removed 3 bases at V and 5 bases at J, with 14 bases between. Germline values: CDR1 SGHDT, CDR2 YYEEEE. CDR3 size: 14 residues. The CDR3 nucleotides are TGTGCCAGCAGCTCGGATCCGACGGGGGAGACCCAGTACTTC. It encodes CASSSDPTGETQYF.

The CDR3 here is CASSLSAGGATGELFF. CDR3 coding DNA: TGCGCCAGCAGCTTGTCGGCAGGGGGCGCAACCGGGGAGCTGTTTTTT. The V call is TRBV5-1, the J call TRBJ2-2; TRBD1 agrees at 8 bases. Germline lookup yields CDR1 SGHRS and CDR2 YFSETQ. V gave up 1 base and J gave up 5 bases; unmatched junction bases: 7. This CDR3 is built from 16 residues.

This clone is a singleton in its sample. The CDR3 loop reads CASSPENYRGGYEQYF. The CDR3, as DNA: TGTGCCAGCAGCCCCGAGAATTACAGGGGGGGGTACGAGCAGTACTTC. This chain joins TRBV9 and TRBJ2-7; D might be TRBD1 (8 bases). The CDR3 has 16 amino acids. Germline V gene data show CDR1 as SGDLS and CDR2 as YYNGEE. V shed 4 bases and J shed 4 bases, with 21 bases lying between them.

The chain couples TRBV6-1 to TRBJ2-7, with TRBD1 matching over 8 bases. This CDR3 region has 14 residues. The germline V gene encodes CDR1 MNHNS and CDR2 SASEGT. The trim removed 6 bases at V and 2 bases at J, leaving 6 bases unmatched. In nucleotides, the CDR3 is TGTGCCAGCAGCGGTTGGGACAGGACCTACGAGCAGTACTTC. Translation: CASSGWDRTYEQYF.

The genes are TRBV18 and TRBJ1-2; D is perhaps TRBD1 (5 bases). This CDR3 is 15 amino acids long. The V end was cut by 5 bases, the J end by 2 bases, with 15 bases between. Germline V gives CDR1 KGHSH, CDR2 LQKENI. The CDR3 loop is CASSSEQGRNYGYTF. The DNA of the CDR3 is TGTGCCAGCTCATCTGAGCAGGGCAGAAACTATGGCTACACCTTC.

The chain joins TRBV5-4 to TRBJ2-5; no firm D call. V was clipped by 5 bases and J by 4 bases, with 15 bases between them. In germline, CDR1 is SGHNT, CDR2 YYREEE (reference sequence). CDR3 length equals 14 residues. CDR3: CASRSSRILETQYF. CDR3 nucleotide sequence: TGTGCCAGCAGATCCTCCAGGATATTAGAGACCCAGTACTTC. Using reference TRBV5-4 and TRBJ2-5 for the parts outside the CDR3, the full variable domain is ETGVTQSPTHLIKTRGQQVTLRCSSQSGHNTVSWYQQALGQGPQFIFQYYREEENGRGNFPPRFSGLQFPNYSSELNVNALELDDSALYLCASRSSRILETQYFGPGTRLLVL.

This clone is a singleton in its sample. The V gene is TRBV27, the J gene TRBJ2-2; tentatively, D is TRBD2 (6 bases). The V gene's germline CDR1 is MNHEY and CDR2 SMNVEV (reference sequence). This CDR3 contains 13 residues. The chain's CDR3 is CASRAGRIGELFF. The CDR3 DNA is TGTGCTTCTAGGGCAGGGAGGATCGGGGAGCTGTTTTTT.

The gene calls are TRBV11-2 and TRBJ2-2, with D maybe TRBD2 (6 bases). This CDR3 region has 13 residues. Germline CDR1 SGHAT, CDR2 FQNNGV. V lost 4 bases to trimming and J lost 6 bases, with 9 bases between them. CDR3 loop: CASSSSGAGELFF. CDR3 coding DNA: TGTGCCAGCAGCTCGTCGGGGGCCGGGGAGCTGTTTTTT.

This chain uses TRBV9 with TRBJ1-2; D possibly corresponds to TRBD1 (6 bases). The length of the CDR3 is 16 residues. Per germline, CDR1 SGDLS and CDR2 YYNGEE. Trimming left V 6 bases short and J 4 bases short, with 22 bases between. CDR3 nucleotide sequence: TGTGCCAGCAAGGACAGTCCAGACCGAGGGATCTATGGCTACACCTTC. Its protein product is CASKDSPDRGIYGYTF.